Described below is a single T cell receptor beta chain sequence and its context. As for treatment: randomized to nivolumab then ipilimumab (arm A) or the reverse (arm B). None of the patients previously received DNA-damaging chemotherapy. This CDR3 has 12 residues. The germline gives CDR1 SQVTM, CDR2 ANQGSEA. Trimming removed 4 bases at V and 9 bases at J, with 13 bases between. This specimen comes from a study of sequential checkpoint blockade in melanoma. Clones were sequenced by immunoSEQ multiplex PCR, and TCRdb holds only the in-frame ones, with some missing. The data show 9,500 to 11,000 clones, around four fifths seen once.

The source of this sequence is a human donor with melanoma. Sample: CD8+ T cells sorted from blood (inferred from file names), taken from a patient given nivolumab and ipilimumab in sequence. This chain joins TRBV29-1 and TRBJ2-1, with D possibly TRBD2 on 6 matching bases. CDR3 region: CSVVGGEVEQFF. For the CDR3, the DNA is TGCAGCGTTGTTGGCGGGGAGGTTGAGCAGTTCTTC.